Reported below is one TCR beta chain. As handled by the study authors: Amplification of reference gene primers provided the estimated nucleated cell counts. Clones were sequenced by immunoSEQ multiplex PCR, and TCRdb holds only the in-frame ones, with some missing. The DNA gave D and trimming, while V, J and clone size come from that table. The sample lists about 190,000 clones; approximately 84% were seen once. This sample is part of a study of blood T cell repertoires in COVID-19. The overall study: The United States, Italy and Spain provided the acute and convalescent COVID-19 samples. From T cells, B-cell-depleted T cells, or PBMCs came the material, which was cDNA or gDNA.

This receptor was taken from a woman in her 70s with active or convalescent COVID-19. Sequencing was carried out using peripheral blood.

In DNA, the CDR3 is TGTGCCAGCAGTGGGGGAGTTGGATACGAGCAGTACTTC. Translating it yields CASSGGVGYEQYF. The V and J genes are TRBV2 and TRBJ2-7, with D perhaps TRBD2 (5 bases). CDR3 length: 13 residues. CDR1 and CDR2 from the germline V gene are SNHLY and FYNNEI. Trimming stripped 4 bases from V and 4 bases from J, with 11 bases between.